This is a list of T cell receptor beta chains from one sample in a study of CD8 T cell repertoires and HIV-1 epitope variants. The antigens of these receptors remain unknown. Repertoires were generated with immunoSEQ multiplex PCR, while TCRdb's copy carries only in-frame clones and drops some. Of almost 5,500 clones listed, 65% to 80% are singletons. The sequenced sample was cultured CD8+ T cells derived from PBMCs. These TCRs come from a male donor with HIV. Each CDR3 is given with its conserved first and last residue. Each record gives: J gene, V gene, clone size, CDR3 protein. Size is stated for part of the rows, as once, few or many counts, or as a class when the clone is expanded.

>TRBJ2-1|TRBV14|few
CASSLTSGGASGSYNEQFF
>TRBJ1-1|TRBV2|few
CASRGIMNTEAFF
>TRBJ2-1|TRBV25-1|once
CASSRAGDEQFF
>NA|TRBV6-1|NA
CASSVAGTAYEQYF
>TRBJ2-3|TRBV9|NA
CASSETYTDTQYF
>TRBJ2-7|TRBV28|few
CASSFRLAEGGTPIEQYF
>TRBJ1-2|TRBV11-2|NA
CASGRDDYGYTF
>TRBJ2-7|TRBV4-3|NA
CASSLGLAGGPTYEQYF
>TRBJ1-3|TRBV29-1|few
CSTAAGGGNTIYF
>TRBJ2-1|TRBV7-2|NA
CASRPSVGYNEQFF
>TRBJ1-6|TRBV5-5|NA
CASSLGGIDNSPLHF
>TRBJ2-2|TRBV9|NA
CASSVESRGTGELFF
>TRBJ1-1|TRBV10-3|NA
CAIRTGQGADTEAFF
>TRBJ2-2|TRBV27|NA
CASSRQDPGELFF
>TRBJ2-2|TRBV7-8|NA
CASSSGTGRTGELFF
>TRBJ1-1|TRBV28|NA
CASSFGGISEAFF
>TRBJ2-7|TRBV27|few
CASSLSEGTVSYEQYF
>TRBJ1-2|TRBV27|NA
CASRVQGGYGYTF
>TRBJ2-7|TRBV9|NA
CASSTGQGSYEQYF
>TRBJ1-4|TRBV7-3|few
CASRKTGQSNEKLFF
>TRBJ2-1|TRBV9|NA
CASSVFGSGNHEQFF
>TRBJ2-3|TRBV10-3|NA
CAISEREGLNTQYF
>TRBJ2-7|TRBV6-5|once
CASSLRYEQYF
>TRBJ1-1|TRBV27|NA
CASSLGGGTEAFF
>TRBJ2-1|TRBV6-6|NA
CASSYRQGEYNEQFF
>TRBJ2-7|TRBV27|few
CASSLSRGVYEQYF
>TRBJ1-2|TRBV9|NA
CASSPGQVLNYGYTF
>TRBJ2-5|TRBV7-6|NA
CASSITEGSTQYF
>TRBJ1-6|TRBV27|NA
CASSSGTALHF
>TRBJ1-1|TRBV19|NA
CASIGGTIKTDRVDTEAFF
>TRBJ2-3|TRBV5-4|once
CASSLRSDTQYF
>TRBJ2-7|TRBV4-2|medium-sized
CASSQAGGEQYF